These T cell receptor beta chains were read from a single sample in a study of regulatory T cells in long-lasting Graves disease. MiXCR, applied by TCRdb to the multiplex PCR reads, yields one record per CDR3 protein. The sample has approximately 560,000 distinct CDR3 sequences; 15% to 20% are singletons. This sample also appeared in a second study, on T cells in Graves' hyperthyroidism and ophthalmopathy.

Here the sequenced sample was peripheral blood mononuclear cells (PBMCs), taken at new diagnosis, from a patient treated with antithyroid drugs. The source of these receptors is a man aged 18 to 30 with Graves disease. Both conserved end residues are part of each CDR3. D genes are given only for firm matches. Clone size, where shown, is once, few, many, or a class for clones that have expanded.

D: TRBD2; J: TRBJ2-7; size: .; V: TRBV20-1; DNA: TGCAGTGCTAATCATGCGGGAGAAGTCGACGAGCAGTACTTC; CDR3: CSANHAGEVDEQYF
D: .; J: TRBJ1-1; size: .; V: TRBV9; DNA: TGTGCCAGCAGCGCGGACCCCATGGGGACTGAAGCTTTCTTT; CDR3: CASSADPMGTEAFF
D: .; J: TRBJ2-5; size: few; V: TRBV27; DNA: TGTGCCAGCCGACCAGGGGTTTTGCAGACCCAGTACTTC; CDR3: CASRPGVLQTQYF
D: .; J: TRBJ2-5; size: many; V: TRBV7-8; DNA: TGTGCCAGCAGCTTAGAAGATGGGTTCGTGACCCAGTACTTC; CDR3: CASSLEDGFVTQYF
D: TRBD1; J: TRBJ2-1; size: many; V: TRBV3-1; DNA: TGTGCCAGCAGCCTCCACAGGGGACACAATGAGCAGTTCTTC; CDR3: CASSLHRGHNEQFF
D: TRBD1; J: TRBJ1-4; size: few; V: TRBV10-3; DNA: TGTGCCATCAGGCCCGGGACAGATGAAAAACTGTTTTTT; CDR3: CAIRPGTDEKLFF
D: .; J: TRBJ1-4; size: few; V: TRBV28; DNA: TGTGCCAGCTTAACTCCGGGTGGGGTGGAAAAACTGTTTTTT; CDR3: CASLTPGGVEKLFF
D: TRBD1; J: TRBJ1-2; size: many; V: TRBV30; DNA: TGTGCCTGGAGTGTACAAGGGGGCGGCTATGGCTACACCTTC; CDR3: CAWSVQGGGYGYTF
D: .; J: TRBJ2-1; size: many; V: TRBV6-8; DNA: TGTGCCAGCAGTTCACTCCCCCAATACGACAGGTTGTGCAATGAGCAGTTCTTC; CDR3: CASSSLPQYDRLCNEQFF
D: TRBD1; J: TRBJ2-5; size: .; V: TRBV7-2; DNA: TGTGCCAGCAGCTTTACAGGGGATCGAGAGACCCAGTACTTC; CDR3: CASSFTGDRETQYF
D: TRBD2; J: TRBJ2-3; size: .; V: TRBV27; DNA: TGTGCCAGCAGTCTCCGACTAGCCCCTAGCACAGATACGCAGTATTTT; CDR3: CASSLRLAPSTDTQYF
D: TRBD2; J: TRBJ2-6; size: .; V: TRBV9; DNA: TGTGCCAGCAACCAGAGGGGAGGGGCTGGGGCCAACGTCCTGACTTTC; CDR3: CASNQRGGAGANVLTF
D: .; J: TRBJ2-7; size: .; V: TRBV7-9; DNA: TGTGCCAGCAGCCAAGGGACAACTAGCTCCTACGAGCAGTACTTC; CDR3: CASSQGTTSSYEQYF
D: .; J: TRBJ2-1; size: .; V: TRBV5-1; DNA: TGCGCCAGCTCCCCTCTTTTTGCGACTAACTCCTACAATGAGCAGTTCTTC; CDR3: CASSPLFATNSYNEQFF
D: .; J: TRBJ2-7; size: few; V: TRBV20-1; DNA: TGCAGTGCTAGAGATGGACGGGGGGCCGTCGAGCAGTACTTC; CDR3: CSARDGRGAVEQYF
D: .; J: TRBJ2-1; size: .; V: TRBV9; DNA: TGTGCCAGCAGCGTAGTCGCAGGTAACTACAATGAGCAGTTCTTC; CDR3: CASSVVAGNYNEQFF
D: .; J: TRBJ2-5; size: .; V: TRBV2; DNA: TGTGCCAGCATGCCGGCGGGGCAGGGGATGCGAGAGACCCAGTACTTC; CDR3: CASMPAGQGMRETQYF
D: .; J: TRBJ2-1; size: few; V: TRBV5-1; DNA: TGCGCCAGCAGCTTCGGGCAGGCCTACAATGAGCAGTTCTTC; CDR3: CASSFGQAYNEQFF
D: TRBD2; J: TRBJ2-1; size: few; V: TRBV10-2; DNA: TGCGCCAGCAGTGAGTCCGGGACTAGTAGGAATGAGCAGTTCTTC; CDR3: CASSESGTSRNEQFF
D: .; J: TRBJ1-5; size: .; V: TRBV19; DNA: TGTGCCAGTAGTAAGGCTTCTGCGGGTAGCAATCAGCCCCAGCATTTT; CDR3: CASSKASAGSNQPQHF
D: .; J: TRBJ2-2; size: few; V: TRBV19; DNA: TGTGCCAGTAGTATAGCTCAGAACACCGGGGAGCTGTTTTTT; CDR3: CASSIAQNTGELFF
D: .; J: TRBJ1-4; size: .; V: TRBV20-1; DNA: TGCAGTGCTGGGGCCAGTCCTAATGAAAAACTGTTTTTT; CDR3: CSAGASPNEKLFF
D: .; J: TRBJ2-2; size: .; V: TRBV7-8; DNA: TGTGCCAGCAGCTTAGCGCCAGGACTCACCGGGGAGCTGTTTTTT; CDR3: CASSLAPGLTGELFF
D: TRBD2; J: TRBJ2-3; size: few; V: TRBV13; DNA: TGTGCCAGCAGATCGGGACTAGCACTCTCAGATACGCAGTATTTT; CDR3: CASRSGLALSDTQYF
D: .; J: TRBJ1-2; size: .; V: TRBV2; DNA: TGTGCCAGCAGTGAAGGAGGGTTGGGCGGAGGGGTATTTGGCTACACCTTC; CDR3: CASSEGGLGGGVFGYTF